This T cell receptor beta chain was recorded in a study of blood T cell repertoires in COVID-19 (dated by TCRdb to the early 2020s). Broadly, across the study: Samples from collaborators originated in the United States, Italy and Spain and spanned both the acute and convalescent phases of COVID-19. Subjects who had been exposed to COVID-19, were actively infected with it, or had recovered from it provided the deeply sampled blood TCRbeta repertoires that made up the dataset. Samples were obtained from the ongoing ImmuneRACE study (first 160 participants) and from 1,254 subjects provided by 6 global collaborators. The repertoires were made available in a free public database intended to serve as a resource for research on the immune response to SARS-CoV-2. The sample metadata nearly always contained a de-identified subject ID, COVID-19 status, age in years and sex. The material from the prospective study consisted of cDNA or gDNA derived from T cells, B-cell-depleted T cells, or PBMCs. HLA class I and class II types, where available, came from metadata supplied by the sample provider rather than from assay-based typing.

Per the germline V gene, SGHRS is the CDR1 and YFSETQ is the CDR2. The V end loses 0 bases and the J end loses 0 bases, and a stretch of 7 bases separates them. The CDR3 runs 15 residues from the cysteine to the phenylalanine. Of all the DNA, just the CDR3 is kept, 45 bases in frame from base 1. One collaborating source in Seattle enrolled patients while the patients were actively infected and followed the patients over time throughout the course of disease. Collaborating institutions collected whole blood in K2EDTA tubes following their own protocols. For TCRbeta analysis, collaborators shipped samples as frozen whole blood, isolated PBMCs, or DNA extracted from either of those sample types. The immunoSEQ Assay, a bias-controlled multiplex PCR, was used to amplify TCRbeta CDR3 regions from genomic DNA. In the source study's methods: The number of nucleated cells in each sample was estimated from the amplification of reference gene primers within the assay. To quantify the absolute abundance of each unique TCRbeta CDR3 rearrangement, sequence reads were collapsed and filtered. For each sample, productive Simpson clonality was calculated as the square root of Simpson's diversity index across productive rearrangements. This is the immuneACCESS table as TCRdb keeps it, with only in-frame sequences that have V and J called. A part of the clones is gone; compared with another copy, unresolved V genes explain less than half, and the rest is unexplained. Clonal size and the V and J genes are those of that table, whereas D and trimming came from the DNA. The sample records 100,000 to 150,000 clones, 65% to 85% of which are singletons. The biggest ten clones account for about a sixth of the sample.

Of note for this clone: The clone's antigen remains unknown. Base quality data are lacking; no much larger clone is found one base away. The sample has other DNA sequences that encode this CDR3 too.

Broader findings and caveats from the paper: How much clinical and demographic metadata was included differed by source and by participant, and the metadata was provided uncurated.

The sequence joins TRBV5-1 to TRBJ1-3; perhaps TRBD1 is the D gene, with 6 bases matching. The sample taken for sequencing was peripheral blood. The receptor's source is a man aged 30-40 years with COVID-19, enrolled during active disease. The DNA sequence is given as TGCGCCAGCAGCTTGGAAGGGGGCTCTGGAAACACCATATATTTT. The resulting protein is CASSLEGGSGNTIYF.